Presented here are 12 T cell receptor beta chains from one specimen sequenced in a study of CD8 T cells in Susac syndrome. Random-hexamer reverse transcription was applied to about 0.5 to 1 ug RNA. TCRdb reanalysed the immunoSEQ multiplex PCR reads using MiXCR and keeps one entry per CDR3 protein. There are some 450,000 distinct CDR3 sequences in the sample; roughly 85% occur only once, and roughly 0.11% lies in the top ten. Sequenced: CD8+ T cells from PBMCs. These receptors all come from a human donor with multiple sclerosis.

The chain carries TRBV20-1 and TRBJ1-1; D gene ambiguous. The germline CDR1 and CDR2 sequences are DFQATT and SNEGSKA (reference sequence). Trimming removed 0 bases from V and 11 bases from J, with 13 bases in between. This CDR3 comprises 12 residues. CDR3 nucleotides: TGCAGTGCTAGAGATAGGCACGTAGGCGCTTTCTTT. It specifies CSARDRHVGAFF.

The rearrangement links TRBV20-1 to TRBJ2-4; 8 nucleotides line up with TRBD2. J was trimmed by 9 bases and V by 1 base; bases with no gene match: 8. The CDR3 spans 14 residues. Germline V gene lookup returns CDR1 DFQATT and CDR2 SNEGSKA (reference sequence). The CDR3 DNA reads TGCAGTGCTAGAGGGAGCGGGAGTTCTGTCATTCAGTACTTC. This codes for CSARGSGSSVIQYF.

This clonotype was detected once. This chain uses TRBV4-2 with TRBJ2-1, with 9 bases matching TRBD2. V was pared by 4 bases and J by 7 bases, with 8 bases of the junction left unmatched. The germline gives CDR1 LGHNA, CDR2 YNFKEQ. The CDR3 consists of 15 residues. The CDR3 nucleotides are TGTGCCAGCAGCCGAGCGGGGGGTGATATGAATGAGCAGTTCTTC. It yields the protein CASSRAGGDMNEQFF.

The chain has TRBV4-1 and TRBJ1-5, with no clear D. Trimming cost V 0 bases and J 4 bases, with 16 bases left between them. Germline loops: CDR1 MGHRA, CDR2 YSYEKL. The CDR3 length is 17 residues. The CDR3 DNA sequence: TGCGCCAGCAGCCAAGAAGTTAGGGAATCGGGTAATCAGCCCCAGCATTTT. Amino acid sequence: CASSQEVRESGNQPQHF.

This sequence joins TRBV4-1 and TRBJ1-2; D gene ambiguous. Germline CDR1 and CDR2: MGHRA and YSYEKL. This CDR3 contains 15 residues. V lost 0 bases, J lost 0 bases, and 8 bases lay in between. The CDR3 sequence is CASSQDRSANYGYTF. CDR3 bases: TGCGCCAGCAGCCAAGATCGGTCGGCTAACTATGGCTACACCTTC.

The gene calls are TRBV6-1 and TRBJ1-2, with 9 positions matching TRBD1. V lost 6 bases and J lost 2; bases outside the gene matches: 7. CDR1 is MNHNS, CDR2 SASEGT, per germline. The CDR3 totals 15 residues. Here the CDR3 reads CASSSGTGRNYGYTF. In DNA, the CDR3 is TGTGCCAGCAGCTCCGGGACAGGGAGGAACTATGGCTACACCTTC.

V is TRBV10-3 and J is TRBJ2-7; D remains unclear. From germline, CDR1 is ENHRY and CDR2 SYGVKD. The CDR3 is made up of 12 amino acids. Trimming stripped 10 bases from V and 0 bases from J, with 10 bases between. Here the CDR3 reads CATRGDSYEQYF. The CDR3 DNA sequence: TGTGCCACCCGTGGCGACTCCTACGAGCAGTACTTC.

The chain combines TRBV5-1 with TRBJ2-3, with TRBD1 identical over 8 bases. Unmatched junction bases numbered 13, after V lost 4 bases and J lost 6 bases. The CDR3 runs 16 residues. Germline V gives CDR1 SGHRS, CDR2 YFSETQ. CDR3 region: CASSPGPDRAMDTQYF. The CDR3 bases are TGCGCCAGCAGCCCCGGTCCGGACAGGGCTATGGATACGCAGTATTTT. Complete variable domain (other parts from reference TRBV5-1 and TRBJ2-3): KAGVTQTPRYLIKTRGQQVTLSCSPISGHRSVSWYQQTPGQGLQFLFEYFSETQRNKGNFPGRFSGRQFSNSRSEMNVSTLELGDSALYLCASSPGPDRAMDTQYFGPGTRLTVL.

The table lists this clonotype with a count of one. V and J are TRBV7-9 and TRBJ1-4; D is possibly TRBD1 (5 bases). Trimming left V 5 bases short and J 7 bases short, with 11 bases between. Germline assignment: CDR1 SEHNR and CDR2 FQNEAQ (reference sequence). The CDR3 contains 13 residues. The CDR3 protein is CASSPRDPEKLFF. Here the CDR3 DNA reads TGTGCCAGCAGCCCCCGGGACCCTGAAAAACTGTTTTTT. The full variable domain, rest sourced from reference TRBV7-9 and TRBJ1-4, is DTGVSQNPRHKITKRGQNVTFRCDPISEHNRLYWYRQTLGQGPEFLTYFQNEAQLEKSRLLSDRFSAERPKGSFSTLEIQRTEQGDSAMYLCASSPRDPEKLFFGSGTQLSVL.

The chain uses TRBV12-5 and TRBJ1-1, with no clear D. Germline lookup yields CDR1 LGHNT and CDR2 FRNRAP. V lost 6 bases to trimming and J lost 1 base, with 9 bases between them. CDR3 length equals 13 residues. CDR3 region: CASGPSSNTEAFF. CDR3 bases: TGTGCTAGTGGCCCCAGCTCGAACACTGAAGCTTTCTTT.

This clonotype was seen only a few times. J is TRBJ2-7 and V is TRBV6-5; D ambiguous. V dropped 8 bases and J dropped 5 bases, with 7 bases sitting between them. The CDR3 spans 10 residues. CDR1 and CDR2 from the germline V gene are MNHEY and SVGAGI. The DNA for the CDR3 is TGTGCCAGCCCTCGAGACGAGCAGTACTTC. Residues: CASPRDEQYF.

The genes are TRBV11-2 and TRBJ2-7, with TRBD1 identical over 7 bases. Losses at the gene ends were 0 bases for V and 5 bases for J; bases not matched to a gene: 7. Germline V CDR1 and CDR2: SGHAT, FQNNGV. The CDR3 has 15 amino acids. The CDR3 bases are TGTGCCAGCAGCTTAGATGAGGGGACAGTAGACGAGCAGTACTTC. Protein product: CASSLDEGTVDEQYF.